A selection of T cell receptor beta chains follows, all from one sample in a study of blood T cells in healthy people across ages. TCRdb processed the 5' RACE reads anew with MiXCR; each CDR3 protein has one entry. The sample has around 2 million distinct CDR3 sequences; roughly 43% are singletons. Sequenced material: blood. These receptors were taken from a human donor in good health. CDR3s include the opening cysteine and the closing phenylalanine or tryptophan. Fields, in order: V gene, clone size, J gene, D gene, CDR3 protein. The D gene is left open where the match is weak. Expanded clones get a size class; other rows say once, few or many, or leave the size out.

TRBV29-1	.	TRBJ2-7	.	CSVEDGTRYEQYF
TRBV12-3/TRBV12-4	many	TRBJ2-5	.	CASRPGLQETQYF
TRBV7-2	few	TRBJ2-7	.	CASSPGGQGYEQYF
TRBV5-1	.	TRBJ1-2	TRBD1	CASSYGTEGGYTF
TRBV4-2	.	TRBJ2-1	.	CASSQDRQHPAYNEQFF
TRBV6-2/TRBV6-3	.	TRBJ2-1	.	CASSYLGDFNNEQFF
TRBV18	.	TRBJ2-3	.	CASSRTWSGTTDTQYF
TRBV5-1	.	TRBJ2-1	TRBD2	CASSLASGGLDEQFF
TRBV7-2	few	TRBJ2-1	.	CASSLFGRVGGLSNEQFF
TRBV15	few	TRBJ1-1	.	CATSRDLGMDTEAFF
TRBV12-3/TRBV12-4	.	TRBJ1-2	.	CASTLGLDSNYGYTF
TRBV9	few	TRBJ1-2	TRBD1	CASSVEDSRETGPLGYGYTF
TRBV4-3	.	.	TRBD2	CASSQVPSGGGRREQYF
TRBV7-2	.	TRBJ1-2	.	CASSLGGTGRSYGYTF
TRBV4-1	.	TRBJ1-2	TRBD1	CASSLNRDRNYGYTF
TRBV29-1	.	TRBJ2-1	.	CSIARLFPYNEQFF
TRBV5-1	.	TRBJ2-7	TRBD1	CASSLDRGEDEQYF
TRBV27	.	TRBJ2-1	.	CASSLQYRHGSYNEQFF
TRBV7-9	.	TRBJ2-4	.	CASSLELVAGLGGKNIQYF
TRBV3-1	few	TRBJ1-5	.	CASSHGSGSDQPQHF
TRBV29-1	.	TRBJ2-3	TRBD2	CSGVAGVADMQYF
TRBV25-1	.	TRBJ1-5	.	CASSEWWTGGASQPQHF
TRBV12-3/TRBV12-4	.	TRBJ2-3	.	CASSLFRGTTDTQYF
TRBV7-2	few	TRBJ2-6	.	CASSLRTGVAGANVLTF
TRBV3-1	.	TRBJ1-6	.	CASSRTGRDSPLHF
TRBV11-2	.	TRBJ1-2	.	CASSPGGPWTLGYTF
TRBV12-3/TRBV12-4	.	TRBJ2-2	.	CASSRGPRKNTGELFF
TRBV2	few	TRBJ1-2	.	CASSESRGSGYTF
TRBV9	.	TRBJ2-3	.	CASSPRWGTADTQYF
TRBV2	.	TRBJ2-5	.	CASMLTDQETQYF
TRBV5-1	few	TRBJ2-1	TRBD1	CASTDRQGAQNEQFF
TRBV3-1	.	TRBJ2-7	.	CASSREWAPYEQYF
TRBV20-1	.	TRBJ1-4	.	CSARDFFAEKLFF
TRBV20-1	.	TRBJ2-7	.	CSASAGGSFEQYF
TRBV6-5	.	TRBJ2-4	TRBD1	CASSYGQAGDIQYF
TRBV11-2	.	TRBJ1-3	.	CASSFTLDRSSGNTIYF
TRBV12-3/TRBV12-4	.	TRBJ1-5	TRBD1	CASSDYRGDQPQHF
TRBV5-1	.	TRBJ2-6	.	CASSLEGDSGANVLTF
TRBV5-1	.	TRBJ2-1	TRBD1	CASSSKTGGLSSYNEQFF
TRBV11-3	.	TRBJ1-2	.	CASSLDEPVNYGYTF
TRBV28	few	TRBJ2-7	.	CATRSDQDEQYF
TRBV6-1	.	TRBJ2-5	TRBD1	CASSGRDRAFEQYF
TRBV7-9	.	TRBJ2-1	.	CANQTLSGEQFF
TRBV6-6	few	TRBJ1-2	TRBD1	CASSLGQEPYGYTF
TRBV7-2	few	TRBJ2-7	TRBD2	CASSPLAGGPHEQYF
TRBV2	.	TRBJ1-6	TRBD1	CASTSGQGLPPLHF
TRBV6-5	few	TRBJ1-5	.	CASSYSPHNQPQHF
TRBV9	.	TRBJ2-1	TRBD1	CASRPTGGENEQFF
TRBV27	.	TRBJ2-6	.	CASSFFLGLGANVLTF
TRBV2	.	TRBJ2-4	TRBD1	CASNLDRGNIQYF
TRBV6-4	few	TRBJ2-1	TRBD2	CASSQSGGAGDEQFF
TRBV20-1	few	TRBJ1-5	TRBD1	CSARPGQGIYSNQPQHF
TRBV12-3/TRBV12-4	.	.	.	CASRPQGWSYEQYF
TRBV12-3/TRBV12-4	.	TRBJ1-3	.	CASSPPDRYSGNTIYF
TRBV7-2	.	TRBJ2-7	TRBD1	CASTQDRGELEQYF
TRBV20-1	.	TRBJ2-5	.	CSASKGPLQETQYF